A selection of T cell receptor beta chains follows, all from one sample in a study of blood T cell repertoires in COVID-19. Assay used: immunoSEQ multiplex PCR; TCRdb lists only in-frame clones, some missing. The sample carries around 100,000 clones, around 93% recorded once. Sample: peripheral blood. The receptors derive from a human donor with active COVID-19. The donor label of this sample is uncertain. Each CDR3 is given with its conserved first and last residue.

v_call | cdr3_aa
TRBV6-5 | CASSLGQGNEQYF
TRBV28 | CASSFLAENNEQFF
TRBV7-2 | CASSLGSTGKKTQYF
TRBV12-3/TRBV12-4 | CASRGRRGYTF
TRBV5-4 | CASSLVGRMITEAFF
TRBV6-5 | CASRDSGGATGELFF
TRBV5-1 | CASSPGTSGGMKAGELFF
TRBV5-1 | CASSLNGGAGEKLFF
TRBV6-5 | CASSPWLSGANVLTF
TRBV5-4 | CASSLFISQGVNEQYF
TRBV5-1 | CASSLGTPNWTGGEKLFF
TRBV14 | CASSHANRGAISNEQFF
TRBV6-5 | CALDKGPRGEQYF
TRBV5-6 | CASTPGVSYNSPLHF
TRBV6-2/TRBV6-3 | CASSYGDRGGYTF
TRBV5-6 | CASSLPRGLLTYEQYF
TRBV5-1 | CASSGGQDYNEQFF
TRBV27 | CASSFRLTPDRVNYGYTF
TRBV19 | CASGGSGGNEQFF
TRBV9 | CASSVATGFTGELFF
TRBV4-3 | CASSHSGTGNYGYTF
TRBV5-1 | CASSRTGAGANVLTF
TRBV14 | CASSQDPRGGDTQYF
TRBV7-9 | CASSYDSSPEKLFF
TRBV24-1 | CATSDLLGQDTDTQYF
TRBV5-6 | CASAGLASMDEQFF
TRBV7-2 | CASSKSLGGLAGYEQYF
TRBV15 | CATSRTGVSNEKLFF
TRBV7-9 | CASSLPLAEQFF
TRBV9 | CASSVGTGSNQPQHF
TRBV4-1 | CASSLLLEQDFHQPQHF
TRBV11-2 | CASSPGRRGDYTSSEQYF
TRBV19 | CASTEDFTRTEAFF
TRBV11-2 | CASSASSPMNTEAFF
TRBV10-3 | CAIRTEPYEQYF
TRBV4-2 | CASSRTGLRNEQFF
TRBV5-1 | CASSSDRDRHNTGELFF
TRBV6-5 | CASSYGSDYTGELFF
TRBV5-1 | CASSLAGTGGETQYF
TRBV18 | CASSPPAGGPDNEQFF
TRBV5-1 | CASSPATNTDTQYF
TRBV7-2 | CASSLSGGSSYEQYF
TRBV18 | CASSPLRRTEYEQYF
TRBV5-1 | CASSFSQQNTEAFF
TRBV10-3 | CATANSGGAGETQYF
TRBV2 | CASSEGAPAYEQYF
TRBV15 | CATSRGRLAGDNEQFF
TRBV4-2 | CASSQLTGYDNEQFF
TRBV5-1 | CASSLEGGGETQYF
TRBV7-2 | CASSPRSSGNTIYF
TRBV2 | CASKQPGQQNTEAFF
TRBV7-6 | CASSQLGLGSSGNTIYF
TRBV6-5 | CASALDRANYGYTF
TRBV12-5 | CASGLGSQETQYF
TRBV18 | CASSPDRERREQYF
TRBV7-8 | CASSLASGYLNTEAFF
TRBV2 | CASSGQTGTEAFF
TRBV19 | CASSESGKYGYTF
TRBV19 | CASTPGRTLAKNIQYF
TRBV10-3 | CAISGLDRGHSSSYEQYF